These 27 T cell receptor beta chains share one sample of origin, sequenced in a study of T cells in Graves' hyperthyroidism and ophthalmopathy (dated by TCRdb to between 2017 and 2020). Preparation of the library involved multiplex PCR. Instrument used: Illumina HiSeq 2000. TCR beta CDR3 regions were amplified from RNA transcripts. For the first round of RT-PCR on the TCR CDR3, the HTBI primer set was used together with the Qiagen OneStep RT-PCR kit. The public reads were run again by TCRdb, first through fastp at Q25 and then through MiXCR, and only productive beta chains were kept. Rows are unified per CDR3 protein, each entry keeping the most common DNA and genes. The sample includes around 620,000 distinct CDR3 sequences, with 14% observed a single time. The top ten constitute 7.1% of the sample. The sample taken for sequencing was blood. These receptor sequences come from a woman under 30 with Graves' ophthalmopathy.

About this clonotype: A much larger clone sits a single nucleotide away, making a read error possible. The chain carries TRBV27 and TRBJ2-3; the D is unclear. The CDR3 extends over 11 amino acids. Trimming cost V 8 bases and J 2 bases, with 5 bases left between them. Germline V lookup: CDR1 MNHEY, CDR2 SMNVEV (reference sequence). CDR3 amino acids: CASGHTDTQYF. DNA for the CDR3: TGTGCCAGCGGCCACACAGATACGCAGTATTTT.

This clonotype was counted ten times or more. The rearrangement joins TRBV7-8 to TRBJ2-1; TRBD2 matches at 9 bases. Germline trimming cut 4 bases from V and 2 bases from J; bases unmatched to any gene: 9. CDR3 size: 17 residues. Germline assignment: CDR1 SGHVS and CDR2 FQNEAQ. DNA of the CDR3: TGTGCCAGCAGCTCCACGCGCGGGAGGGTCCCCTACAATGAGCAGTTCTTC. It codes for CASSSTRGRVPYNEQFF.

This clonotype was picked up many times. No DNA is shown, since the ends of the CDR3 on it are uncertain; the CDR3 is the one TCRdb lists. The rearrangement links TRBV27 to TRBJ2-1; the table's D call, TRBD1, has no DNA check behind it. The CDR3 is 14 residues long, counting both termini. Germline values: CDR1 MNHEY, CDR2 SMNVEV (reference sequence). CDR3 loop: CASSFRFGANEQFF.

This clonotype was seen a handful of times. The chain links TRBV9 to TRBJ2-3; D possibly uses TRBD1 or TRBD2 (5 bases each). V lost 6 bases to trimming and J lost 0 bases, with 14 bases between them. The CDR3 has 15 amino acids. Germline assignment: CDR1 SGDLS and CDR2 YYNGEE. The DNA of the CDR3 is TGTGCCAGCAACCGGGACGGATCTAGCACAGATACGCAGTATTTT. Residues: CASNRDGSSTDTQYF.

At least ten counts were recorded for this clonotype. This chain connects TRBV5-8 to TRBJ2-1, with 11 positions matching TRBD2. Germline-derived CDR1 and CDR2 are SGHTS and YDEGEE. The trim removed 4 bases at V and 4 bases at J, leaving 7 bases unmatched. The length of the CDR3 is 16 residues. The chain's CDR3 is CASSSGLAGLYNEQFF. CDR3 sequence (DNA): TGTGCCAGCAGCAGCGGACTAGCGGGTTTATACAATGAGCAGTTCTTC.

This sequence joins TRBV7-3 and TRBJ2-1; 11 bases fit TRBD2. Germline CDR1 and CDR2: SGHTA and FQGTGA. The CDR3 loop spans 16 amino acids. J gave up 8 bases and V 4 bases, and 10 bases lay outside the gene matches. The CDR3 spells CASSSTSGNTGYEQFF. The CDR3 coding sequence is TGTGCCAGCAGCTCGACTAGCGGGAATACTGGATATGAGCAGTTCTTC.

This chain links TRBV2 with TRBJ2-4; 11 nucleotides line up with TRBD2. Per germline, CDR1 SNHLY and CDR2 FYNNEI. J was trimmed by 2 bases and V by 7 bases; bases with no gene match: 4. The CDR3 runs to 15 residues. This CDR3 reads CASTGLAGTKNIQYF. In nucleotides, the CDR3 is TGTGCCAGCACAGGACTAGCGGGTACCAAAAACATTCAGTACTTC.

This clonotype was detected many times. V usage is TRBV2 and J usage is TRBJ1-2, with a possible D match to TRBD1 (5 bases). V was trimmed by 7 bases and J by 3 bases, leaving 12 bases between them. CDR1 SNHLY and CDR2 FYNNEI come from the germline V gene. The CDR3 spans 13 residues. This CDR3 reads CASIPGFDYGYTF. CDR3 in DNA: TGTGCCAGCATCCCAGGGTTCGACTATGGCTACACCTTC.

In this sample, this clonotype turned up many times. The CDR3 sequence: CASSHGDYGYTF. Written as DNA, the CDR3 is TGTGCCAGCAGTCATGGGGACTATGGCTACACCTTC. The V and J genes are TRBV12-3 or TRBV12-4 and TRBJ1-2, with D hard to call. V was pared by 5 bases and J by 3 bases, with 7 bases between. The CDR3 has 12 amino acids.

This clonotype was recorded at least ten times. The rearrangement links TRBV28 to TRBJ1-5, with no clear D. Germline CDR1 reads MDHEN; CDR2 reads SYDVKM. The ends were cut back, 7 bases at V and 1 base at J, with 23 bases in the middle. The CDR3 consists of 18 residues. CDR3 nucleotide sequence: TGTGCCAGCAAACCCCCGGGCACTCAAAGCCTCAGCAATCAGCCCCAGCATTTT. Amino acid sequence: CASKPPGTQSLSNQPQHF.

The genes are TRBV29-1 and TRBJ2-7; 10 nucleotides match TRBD1. The CDR3 runs 13 residues. Losses at the gene ends were 6 bases for V and 3 bases for J; bases not matched to a gene: 5. Germline CDR1 SQVTM, CDR2 ANQGSEA. CDR3 region: CSVAGTGVYEQYF. The CDR3 DNA reads as TGCAGCGTCGCCGGGACAGGGGTCTACGAGCAGTACTTC.

This clonotype has only a few counts. This rearrangement joins TRBV6-1 to TRBJ2-3, with TRBD1 as a possible D gene (8 bases). V shed 8 bases and J shed 1 base, with 22 bases lying between them. CDR3 length: 17 amino acids. CDR1 and CDR2 (germline): MNHNS, SASEGT. In DNA, the CDR3 is TGTGCCAGCCACAGGGGGGGGGTTTGGACAGGCACAGATACGCAGTATTTT. The encoded protein is CASHRGGVWTGTDTQYF.

The table lists this clonotype with a few counts. The chain joins TRBV27 to TRBJ2-3; perhaps TRBD2 as D (6 bases). Trimming took off 5 bases at V and 0 bases at J, with 12 bases between the two ends. Germline lookup yields CDR1 MNHEY and CDR2 SMNVEV (reference sequence). The CDR3 covers 15 residues. CDR3 protein: CASSTPSGSTDTQYF. The CDR3 nucleotides are TGTGCCAGCAGTACACCCAGCGGGAGCACAGATACGCAGTATTTT.

This chain uses TRBV19 with TRBJ2-1; 8 bases fit TRBD2. J was trimmed by 2 bases and V by 3 bases; bases with no gene match: 3. CDR1 LNHDA and CDR2 SQIVND come from the germline V gene (reference sequence). This CDR3 contains 15 residues. CDR3 bases: TGTGCCAGTAGTATCGGGGGGGCTGCCTACAATGAGCAGTTCTTC. Protein: CASSIGGAAYNEQFF.

This clonotype was picked up many times. The chain employs TRBV2 and TRBJ1-1; D ambiguous. The CDR3 consists of 11 residues. Germline-derived CDR1 and CDR2 are SNHLY and FYNNEI. V was cut by 6 bases and J by 4 bases, with 6 bases left in between. The CDR3 protein is CASRGGTEAFF. CDR3 DNA: TGTGCCAGCAGGGGAGGCACTGAAGCTTTCTTT.

This clonotype occurred many times. The chain joins TRBV12-3 or TRBV12-4 to TRBJ1-1, with 8 bases fitting TRBD1. V was clipped by 6 bases and J by 3 bases; unmatched bases: 9. The CDR3 has 15 residues. CDR3 sequence (DNA): TGTGCCAGCAGGTCACAGGGGGGAATTTACACTGAAGCTTTCTTT. This gives the protein CASRSQGGIYTEAFF.

This clonotype appeared many times. The chain couples TRBV10-3 to TRBJ2-3; perhaps TRBD2 as D (7 bases). V was pared by 10 bases and J by 1 base, with 18 bases between. The CDR3 sequence is 15 residues long. CDR1 ENHRY and CDR2 SYGVKD come from the germline V gene. The DNA of the CDR3 is TGTGCCAGTACGAGGGGGAGGGAGCGCACAGATACGCAGTATTTT. Translated, it gives CASTRGRERTDTQYF.

This clonotype showed up many times. The CDR3 loop reads CATSSRDRDSYEQYF. The CDR3 DNA reads as TGTGCCACCAGCAGTCGAGACAGGGACTCCTACGAGCAGTACTTC. V usage is TRBV15 and J usage is TRBJ2-7, with TRBD1 matching 7 bases. This CDR3 has 15 residues. Trimming cost V 3 bases and J 0 bases; bases outside gene matches: 5. The germline V gene has CDR1 LNHNV and CDR2 YYDKDF (reference sequence).

This clonotype was detected many times. The chain has TRBV3-1 and TRBJ2-1, with 10 positions matching TRBD2. The length of the CDR3 is 15 residues. The germline CDR1 and CDR2 sequences are LGHDT and YNNKEL (reference sequence). V was pared by 4 bases and J by 4 bases, with 4 bases of the junction left unmatched. The CDR3 loop is CASSLGTSEYNEQFF. In DNA, the CDR3 is TGTGCCAGCAGCCTGGGGACTAGCGAGTACAATGAGCAGTTCTTC.

This clonotype has a count of ten or more. The chain has TRBV12-3 or TRBV12-4 and TRBJ1-4, with D maybe TRBD1 (6 bases). V gave up 6 bases and J gave up 7 bases, with 15 bases separating them. The CDR3 runs to 14 residues. The CDR3 sequence is CASSEGGKPEKLFF. DNA for the CDR3: TGTGCCAGCAGCGAGGGGGGGAAACCTGAAAAACTGTTTTTT.

This clonotype was observed a few times. The chain has TRBV29-1 and TRBJ1-2, with D unresolved. The CDR3 runs 9 residues. CDR1 is SQVTM and CDR2 is ANQGSEA in the germline V gene. Trimming shortened V by 5 bases and J by 6 bases, and 4 bases separated the two germline ends. The CDR3 nucleotides are TGCAGCGTTCTGGATGGCTACACCTTC. It is translated as CSVLDGYTF.

This clonotype was seen many times. This chain's CDR3 is CASSSTTRGEQFF. For the CDR3, the DNA is TGTGCCAGCAGTTCTACCACACGGGGGGAGCAGTTCTTC. V is TRBV12-3 or TRBV12-4 and J is TRBJ2-1, with D perhaps TRBD2 (6 bases). The CDR3 consists of 13 residues. Trimming took off 4 bases at V and 10 bases at J, with 14 bases between the two ends.

In its sample, this clonotype was seen many times. The chain couples TRBV30 to TRBJ1-1, with no clear D. This CDR3 is 12 amino acids long. CDR1 is GTSNPN, CDR2 SVGIG, per germline (reference sequence). Trimming removed 4 bases from V and 0 bases from J, with 6 bases in between. The CDR3 DNA follows: TGTGCCTGGACCAATATGAACACTGAAGCTTTCTTT. Translated: CAWTNMNTEAFF.

This clonotype appeared many times. The genes are TRBV6-1 and TRBJ2-7; D possibly uses TRBD1 or TRBD2 (6 bases each). The CDR3 is 15 amino acids. Germline V gives CDR1 MNHNS, CDR2 SASEGT. V was clipped by 1 base and J by 2 bases, with 12 bases between them. The CDR3 sequence: CASSEGGALTYEQYF. The CDR3 DNA is TGTGCCAGCAGTGAAGGGGGGGCTCTAACCTACGAGCAGTACTTC.

At least ten counts were recorded for this clonotype. The V call is TRBV7-3, the J call TRBJ2-3, with 7 bases aligning to TRBD2. After removal of 6 bases from V and 9 bases from J, the junction contained 9 bases not matched to a gene. The CDR3 is 13 residues long. Germline values: CDR1 SGHTA, CDR2 FQGTGA. CDR3 sequence: CASSSTSVETQYF. DNA for the CDR3: TGTGCCAGCAGTTCAACTAGCGTGGAAACGCAGTATTTT.

Concerning this clonotype itself: A much bigger clone sits one base away, suggesting this may be a read error. The V call is TRBV6-2 or TRBV6-3, the J call TRBJ2-5, with D tentatively TRBD1 or TRBD2 (5 bases each). Trimming shortened V by 6 bases and J by 2 bases, and 10 bases separated the two germline ends. There are 13 residues in the CDR3. In germline, CDR1 is MNHEY, CDR2 SVGEGT. The CDR3 sequence is CASRGTAQETQYF. The DNA for the CDR3 is TGTGCCAGCAGGGGGACCGCACAAGAGACCCAGTACTTC.

This clonotype has at least ten counts. The genes are TRBV6-1 and TRBJ1-5; possible D gene TRBD1, 5 bases. V shed 1 base and J shed 5 bases, with 9 bases lying between them. CDR1 and CDR2 from the germline V gene are MNHNS and SASEGT. The CDR3 contains 14 residues. CDR3 in amino acids: CASSEDRRDQPQHF. In DNA form, the CDR3 reads TGTGCCAGCAGTGAAGACAGGAGAGATCAGCCCCAGCATTTT.